This T cell receptor (beta chain) came from a study of T-cell memory formation after mild COVID-19. In the study overall: Most TCR clusters belonged to a single donor.

TCRdb re-analysed the 5' RACE reads in MiXCR, keeping a single row per CDR3 protein. Of 80,000 to 130,000 distinct CDR3 sequences listed, 11% are singletons. The material sequenced was PBMCs or a T cell subset sorted from them (not recorded which). The sequence was obtained from a man aged 18 to 35 who had mild COVID-19 (a few samples of this study predate the infection). Cell type and time point are not known.

CDR3 DNA sequence: TGCAGCGTTTGGGGGACAACTAGCACAGATACGCAGTATTTT. Residues: CSVWGTTSTDTQYF. The rearrangement links TRBV29-1 to TRBJ2-3, with TRBD1 as a possible D gene (6 bases). V was shortened by 5 bases and J by 0 bases, with 12 bases between the two germline ends. CDR3 length equals 14 residues. Germline values: CDR1 SQVTM, CDR2 ANQGSEA.